The next 27 T cell receptor beta chains were all read from a single sample in a study of shared clonotypes between healthy human individuals. Profiled with immunoSEQ multiplex PCR; TCRdb holds only in-frame clones, not every one. The table has over 2,000,000 clones, 80% to 95% seen once. Naive CD8 cells, CD45RO-negative and positively selected for CCR7, excluded terminally differentiated effector memory CD45RA+ cells. The specimen sequenced was naive CD8+ T cells from PBMCs. These receptors all come from a man aged 18 to 35 in good health. Some clones in this sample may be carry-over from other donors' samples.

The J gene is TRBJ2-7, the V gene TRBV6-1; 9 nucleotides align to TRBD1. Germline V gene lookup returns CDR1 MNHNS and CDR2 SASEGT. The length of the CDR3 is 13 residues. After removal of 5 bases from V and 3 bases from J, the junction contained 2 bases not matched to a gene. CDR3 sequence reads: CASSPTGGYEQYF. The CDR3 coding sequence is TGTGCCAGCAGTCCGACAGGGGGCTACGAGCAGTACTTC.

V and J are TRBV4-1 and TRBJ1-3; TRBD1 matches at 9 bases. V shed 4 bases, J shed 0 bases, and the junction held 10 bases outside the gene matches. Germline CDR1 is MGHRA and CDR2 is YSYEKL. The CDR3 is 18 amino acids. The chain's CDR3 is CASSLGPGQGLSGNTIYF. CDR3 nucleotides: TGCGCCAGCAGCCTCGGGCCGGGACAGGGTCTCTCTGGAAACACCATATATTTT.

This chain uses TRBV5-1 with TRBJ2-2; D might be TRBD1 (6 bases). With 4 bases removed from V and 1 base from J, the gap between germline ends came to 14 bases. The CDR3 length is 16 residues. The germline V gene encodes CDR1 SGHRS and CDR2 YFSETQ. CDR3: CASSTSWTENTGELFF. The CDR3 nucleotides are TGCGCCAGCAGCACCTCCTGGACAGAGAACACCGGGGAGCTGTTTTTT.

The V call is TRBV29-1, the J call TRBJ2-7, with TRBD2 matching 9 bases. V was pared by 3 bases and J by 2 bases, with 5 bases of the junction left unmatched. The germline gives CDR1 SQVTM, CDR2 ANQGSEA. This CDR3 spans 14 amino acids. DNA of the CDR3: TGCAGCGTTGAGCCGGCGGGAGGGCCCTACGAGCAGTACTTC. Translated: CSVEPAGGPYEQYF.

The rearrangement joins TRBV6-5 to TRBJ1-1; perhaps TRBD1 as D (5 bases). V was cut by 5 bases and J by 7 bases, with 11 bases left in between. The germline V gene has CDR1 MNHEY and CDR2 SVGAGI. The CDR3 covers 12 residues. In DNA form, the CDR3 reads TGTGCCAGCAGTGATGGGGGAGTTGAAGCTTTCTTT. Encoded protein: CASSDGGVEAFF.

The V gene is TRBV5-4, the J gene TRBJ2-1; 8 nucleotides align to TRBD1. This CDR3 is 12 amino acids long. Germline V lookup: CDR1 SGHNT, CDR2 YYREEE (reference sequence). Losses at the gene ends were 4 bases for V and 7 bases for J; bases not matched to a gene: 1. CDR3: CASSDRGNEQFF. Here the CDR3 DNA reads TGTGCCAGCAGCGACAGGGGTAATGAGCAGTTCTTC.

As for this clone: This sample also contains other DNA sequences that code for the same CDR3. The rearrangement joins TRBV5-4 to TRBJ1-1, with a possible D match to TRBD1 (6 bases). Per germline, CDR1 SGHNT and CDR2 YYREEE (reference sequence). The CDR3 runs 13 residues. V dropped 1 base and J dropped 4 bases, with 8 bases sitting between them. CDR3 in DNA: TGTGCCAGCAGCTTGTTCAGGGGCACTGAAGCTTTCTTT. Translated: CASSLFRGTEAFF. The full variable domain, its missing parts supplied by reference TRBV5-4 and TRBJ1-1, is ETGVTQSPTHLIKTRGQQVTLRCSSQSGHNTVSWYQQALGQGPQFIFQYYREEENGRGNFPPRFSGLQFPNYSSELNVNALELDDSALYLCASSLFRGTEAFFGQGTRLTVV.

The chain couples TRBV5-1 to TRBJ1-1; D not resolved. Germline CDR1 reads SGHRS; CDR2 reads YFSETQ. There are 14 residues in the CDR3. The germline V and J ends were trimmed by 0 bases and 3 bases, with 9 bases remaining between them. The CDR3 is CASSLGLLDTEAFF. The CDR3 DNA is TGCGCCAGCAGCTTGGGATTGTTGGACACTGAAGCTTTCTTT.

The V call is TRBV4-3, the J call TRBJ2-7, with D maybe TRBD1 (6 bases). This CDR3 has 16 amino acids. V was cut by 4 bases and J by 4 bases, with 20 bases left in between. Germline CDR1 reads LGHNA; CDR2 reads YSLEER. The CDR3, as DNA: TGCGCCAGCAGCCGGGGGCCCCTTGGTCCTCGTTACGAGCAGTACTTC. It specifies CASSRGPLGPRYEQYF.

The chain carries TRBV7-8 and TRBJ2-3, with a weak D call TRBD1 (6 bases). V gave up 5 bases and J gave up 2 bases, with 14 bases separating them. Germline V gene sequence: CDR1 SGHVS, CDR2 FQNEAQ. The CDR3 covers 15 residues. DNA of the CDR3: TGTGCCAGCAGCCGACTCCGGGACATCACAGATACGCAGTATTTT. It translates to CASSRLRDITDTQYF.

This clone came up once. The chain employs TRBV29-1 and TRBJ2-1; D might be TRBD2 (5 bases). Germline CDR1 SQVTM, CDR2 ANQGSEA. The V end lost 4 bases, the J end lost 1 base, and 11 bases lay between the germline ends. CDR3 size: 14 residues. This chain's CDR3 is CSVVYRGSYNEQFF. The CDR3 DNA sequence: TGCAGCGTTGTGTACCGGGGATCCTACAATGAGCAGTTCTTC.

This chain uses TRBV11-2 with TRBJ2-3, with unresolved D. Between the trimmed V and J ends, which lost 4 bases and 3 bases, there was a span of 5 bases. This CDR3 region has 12 residues. Germline CDR1 SGHAT, CDR2 FQNNGV. The CDR3: CASSWGTDTQYF. Here the CDR3 DNA reads TGTGCCAGCAGCTGGGGAACAGATACGCAGTATTTT.

J is TRBJ2-7 and V is TRBV4-3, with 7 bases matching TRBD1. CDR1 LGHNA and CDR2 YSLEER come from the germline V gene. The trim removed 0 bases at V and 1 base at J, leaving 3 bases unmatched. The length of the CDR3 is 15 residues. Here the CDR3 reads CASSQEQGLSYEQYF. DNA of the CDR3: TGCGCCAGCAGCCAAGAACAGGGGTTATCCTACGAGCAGTACTTC.

The chain is built from TRBV6-5 and TRBJ2-7; TRBD1 is a possible D gene (6 bases). The CDR3 spans 15 residues. V was pared by 0 bases and J by 2 bases, with 11 bases between. Germline loops: CDR1 MNHEY, CDR2 SVGAGI. CDR3 DNA: TGTGCCAGCAGTTACTCGACAGGAGAGACCTACGAGCAGTACTTC. Its translation: CASSYSTGETYEQYF.

The chain is built from TRBV10-3 and TRBJ1-2; perhaps TRBD1 as D (6 bases). The ends were cut back, 6 bases at V and 0 bases at J, with 14 bases in the middle. This CDR3 is 15 amino acids long. CDR1 and CDR2 from the germline V gene are ENHRY and SYGVKD. This CDR3 is CAIRLRDITNYGYTF. Here the CDR3 DNA reads TGTGCCATCAGGCTCCGGGACATTACTAACTATGGCTACACCTTC.

In the case of this clone: The same CDR3 can be traced to other DNA sequences in this sample. The chain uses TRBV19 and TRBJ2-2; D gene uncertain. Germline CDR1 reads LNHDA; CDR2 reads SQIVND (reference sequence). V was clipped by 7 bases and J by 6 bases, with 9 bases between them. CDR3 size: 12 residues. CDR3 sequence reads: CASTPGSGELFF. CDR3 DNA: TGTGCCAGTACCCCCGGTTCCGGGGAGCTGTTTTTT.

The rearrangement uses TRBV9 and TRBJ2-7, with 9 bases fitting TRBD2. CDR1 SGDLS and CDR2 YYNGEE come from the germline V gene. CDR3 length: 15 amino acids. V lost 4 bases and J lost 3; bases outside the gene matches: 8. The CDR3: CASSLLAGDDYEQYF. The CDR3 DNA reads as TGTGCCAGCAGCCTACTAGCGGGCGACGACTACGAGCAGTACTTC.

The chain uses TRBV27 and TRBJ2-7; 8 bases map to TRBD1. The germline CDR1 and CDR2 sequences are MNHEY and SMNVEV (reference sequence). The CDR3 extends over 13 amino acids. The ends lost 5 bases at V and 5 bases at J; junction bases unmatched: 5. The CDR3 protein is CASSHDRGNEQYF. CDR3 nucleotide sequence: TGTGCCAGCAGTCACGACAGGGGAAACGAGCAGTACTTC.

CDR3 DNA sequence: TGCGCCAGCAGCCTAGGGACTAGCAATCAGCCCCAGCATTTT. This codes for CASSLGTSNQPQHF. This chain joins TRBV4-3 and TRBJ1-5; TRBD1 might be the D (5 bases). The germline CDR1 and CDR2 sequences are LGHNA and YSLEER. Trimming removed 4 bases at V and 0 bases at J, with 7 bases between. The CDR3 has 14 amino acids.

V and J are TRBV30 and TRBJ2-2; either TRBD1 or TRBD2 may supply D (6 bases each). This CDR3 spans 15 amino acids. The V end was cut by 5 bases, the J end by 4 bases, with 17 bases between. Germline V gene data show CDR1 as GTSNPN and CDR2 as SVGIG (reference sequence). The chain's CDR3 is CAWWGAGVSTGELFF. Written as DNA, the CDR3 is TGTGCCTGGTGGGGGGCAGGGGTAAGCACCGGGGAGCTGTTTTTT.

V gene TRBV19 combines with J gene TRBJ2-1, with 10 bases that match TRBD2. The CDR3 spans 15 residues. CDR1 LNHDA and CDR2 SQIVND come from the germline V gene (reference sequence). The V segment lost 3 bases and the J segment 5 bases; nucleotides outside the gene matches: 4. This chain's CDR3 is CASSISGRGNNEQFF. DNA for the CDR3: TGTGCCAGTAGTATCAGCGGGAGGGGGAACAATGAGCAGTTCTTC.

The chain employs TRBV6-5 and TRBJ1-1, with a tentative D call TRBD1 (5 bases). Per the germline V gene, CDR1 is MNHEY and CDR2 is SVGAGI. Trimming removed 2 bases from V and 5 bases from J, with 12 bases in between. The CDR3 is 14 residues long. The CDR3 spells CASSYKGRGTEAFF. The CDR3 coding sequence is TGTGCCAGCAGTTACAAGGGGAGGGGAACTGAAGCTTTCTTT.

The V call is TRBV30, the J call TRBJ1-2; perhaps TRBD1 as D (6 bases). Germline V gene sequence: CDR1 GTSNPN, CDR2 SVGIG (reference sequence). This CDR3 comprises 14 residues. Trimming shortened V by 2 bases and J by 7 bases, and 17 bases separated the two germline ends. The CDR3 is CAWSQLRGGVGYTF. The CDR3 nucleotides are TGTGCCTGGAGTCAACTCAGGGGTGGGGTTGGCTACACCTTC.

CDR3 residues: CASSLDASGRRGQETQYF. The CDR3 nucleotides are TGTGCCAGCAGCTTAGACGCGAGCGGGAGAAGAGGACAAGAGACCCAGTACTTC. The genes are TRBV7-9 and TRBJ2-5; 8 bases are a match to TRBD2. Trimming took 1 base from V and 2 from J; bases not matched to a gene: 12. This CDR3 spans 18 amino acids. From germline, CDR1 is SEHNR and CDR2 FQNEAQ (reference sequence).

The gene calls are TRBV7-9 and TRBJ2-1; 7 nucleotides align to TRBD2. Germline values: CDR1 SEHNR, CDR2 FQNEAQ (reference sequence). The CDR3 is made up of 15 amino acids. V lost 4 bases and J lost 0; bases outside the gene matches: 3. CDR3 coding DNA: TGTGCCAGCAGCTCCCGGGACTACTCCTACAATGAGCAGTTCTTC. As protein: CASSSRDYSYNEQFF.

This clone was recorded only once. The V gene is TRBV9, the J gene TRBJ2-1; 7 bases are shared with TRBD2. V lost 4 bases and J lost 8; bases outside the gene matches: 12. CDR1 SGDLS and CDR2 YYNGEE come from the germline V gene. This CDR3 spans 15 amino acids. The CDR3 DNA reads TGTGCCAGCAGCCCCCGGGACTACCCTATCGATGAGCAGTTCTTC. It codes for CASSPRDYPIDEQFF.

The V gene is TRBV7-9, the J gene TRBJ2-7; D uncertain. Trimming stripped 5 bases from V and 2 bases from J, with 13 bases between. This CDR3 spans 14 amino acids. The V gene's germline CDR1 is SEHNR and CDR2 FQNEAQ (reference sequence). The CDR3 region is CASSAKGYPYEQYF. CDR3 DNA: TGTGCCAGCAGCGCCAAAGGTTACCCCTACGAGCAGTACTTC. Using reference TRBV7-9 and TRBJ2-7 for the parts outside the CDR3, the full variable domain is DTGVSQNPRHKITKRGQNVTFRCDPISEHNRLYWYRQTLGQGPEFLTYFQNEAQLEKSRLLSDRFSAERPKGSFSTLEIQRTEQGDSAMYLCASSAKGYPYEQYFGPGTRLTVT.